A single sample is the source of the 8 T cell receptor beta chains below, sequenced in a study of blood T cell repertoires in COVID-19. Assay used: immunoSEQ multiplex PCR; TCRdb lists only in-frame clones, some missing. The data show about 280,000 clones, 85% to 90% seen once. The sample taken for sequencing was PBMCs or T cells enriched from blood (not recorded which). These receptor sequences come from a woman in her sixties who had recovered from COVID-19.

The gene calls are TRBV5-1 and TRBJ2-4, with D possibly being TRBD2 (6 bases). The CDR3 spans 13 residues. Deletions cut 4 bases from V and 8 bases from J, with 13 bases between. Looked up from germline, CDR1 is SGHRS and CDR2 is YFSETQ. The CDR3 DNA sequence: TGCGCCAGCAGCCCGACTGGAGGGCACATTCAGTACTTC. This encodes CASSPTGGHIQYF.

This chain uses TRBV6-5 with TRBJ2-3; the D is unclear. Trimming shortened V by 2 bases and J by 0 bases, and 9 bases separated the two germline ends. CDR1 and CDR2 (germline): MNHEY, SVGAGI. The CDR3 spans 15 residues. The CDR3 region has the DNA TGTGCCAGCAGTTACCAACCAGAAAGCACAGATACGCAGTATTTT. This codes for CASSYQPESTDTQYF.

This clone was seen only a few times. The chain combines TRBV4-1 with TRBJ2-5; 11 nucleotides match TRBD2. The CDR3 covers 17 residues. The germline CDR1 and CDR2 sequences are MGHRA and YSYEKL. V was pared by 1 base and J by 4 bases, with 8 bases of the junction left unmatched. Here the CDR3 DNA reads TGCGCCAGCAGCCAAGGACTAGCGGGGAAAGGTCGAGAGACCCAGTACTTC. Encoded protein: CASSQGLAGKGRETQYF.

This chain joins TRBV7-2 and TRBJ2-1; D is unresolved. Germline V CDR1 and CDR2: SGHTA, FQGNSA. This CDR3 contains 13 residues. Trimming took off 3 bases at V and 7 bases at J, with 10 bases between the two ends. The CDR3 DNA reads as TGTGCCAGCAGCTTTTTCAGTTTGAATGAGCAGTTCTTC. Translating gives CASSFFSLNEQFF.

The genes are TRBV29-1 and TRBJ2-1, with TRBD2 identical over 14 bases. J lost 9 bases, V lost 5 bases, and 12 bases had no gene match. The CDR3 spans 16 residues. Germline V gives CDR1 SQVTM, CDR2 ANQGSEA. The CDR3 nucleotides read TGCAGCGTTATGCCTCGGACTAGCGGGGGGAAGGGTGAGCAGTTCTTC. Amino acids: CSVMPRTSGGKGEQFF.

The V call is TRBV5-1, the J call TRBJ2-7; 9 bases agree with TRBD1. CDR1 and CDR2 from the germline V gene are SGHRS and YFSETQ. The trim removed 4 bases at V and 6 bases at J, leaving 8 bases unmatched. The CDR3 has 14 residues. CDR3 DNA sequence: TGCGCCAGCAGCGACCGACAGGGGGTAGGCGAGCAGTACTTC. It translates to CASSDRQGVGEQYF.

The chain recombines TRBV5-1 with TRBJ1-2; no clear D gene. In germline, CDR1 is SGHRS, CDR2 YFSETQ. V was pared by 5 bases and J by 9 bases, with 17 bases between. The length of the CDR3 is 13 residues. The CDR3 DNA sequence: TGCGCCAGCAGTCCCGATAGGTCTAGCAGCTACACCTTC. This translates into CASSPDRSSSYTF.

The V and J genes are TRBV5-1 and TRBJ2-1, with 7 bases identical to TRBD2. The J segment lost 6 bases and the V segment lost 2 bases, leaving 8 bases of the junction unmatched. The CDR3 is 15 amino acids. From germline, CDR1 is SGHRS and CDR2 YFSETQ. The CDR3 sequence: CASSFRTGGGNEQFF. The CDR3 bases are TGCGCCAGCAGCTTTAGAACGGGGGGAGGCAATGAGCAGTTCTTC.